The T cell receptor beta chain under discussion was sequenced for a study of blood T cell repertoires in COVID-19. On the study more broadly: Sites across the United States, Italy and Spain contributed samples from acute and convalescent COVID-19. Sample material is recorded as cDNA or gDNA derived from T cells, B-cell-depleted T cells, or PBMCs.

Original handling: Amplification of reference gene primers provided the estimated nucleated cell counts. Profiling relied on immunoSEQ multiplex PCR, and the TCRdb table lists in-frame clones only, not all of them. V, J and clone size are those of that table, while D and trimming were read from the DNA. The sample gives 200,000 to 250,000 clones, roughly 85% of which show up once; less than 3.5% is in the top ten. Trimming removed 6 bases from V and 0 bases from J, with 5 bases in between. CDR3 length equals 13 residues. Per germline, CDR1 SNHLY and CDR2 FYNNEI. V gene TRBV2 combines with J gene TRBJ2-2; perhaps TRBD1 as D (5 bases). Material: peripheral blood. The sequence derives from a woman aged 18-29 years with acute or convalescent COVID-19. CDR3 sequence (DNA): TGTGCCAGCAGGACAGCGAACACCGGGGAGCTGTTTTTT. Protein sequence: CASRTANTGELFF.